Listed here is a single T cell receptor beta chain. This entry comes from a study of CD8 T cells in ankylosing spondylitis. Generation of TCR beta libraries employed quantitative 5'-RACE incorporating molecular barcodes. TCRdb processed the 5' RACE reads anew with MiXCR; each CDR3 protein has one entry. The sample carries about 360,000 distinct CDR3 sequences, 20% to 25% recorded once. The sequence derives from a male donor with ankylosing spondylitis or in good health (not recorded which). The sequencing input was blood, either unsorted or a sorted T cell fraction (not recorded which).

CDR3 residues: CASSPEPRDRVADTQYF. The CDR3 bases are TGTGCCAGCAGCCCCGAACCCCGGGACAGGGTCGCAGATACGCAGTATTTT. This chain links TRBV11-2 with TRBJ2-3; 9 bases line up with TRBD1. The germline V gene encodes CDR1 SGHAT and CDR2 FQNNGV. The CDR3 totals 17 residues. V gave up 5 bases and J gave up 4 bases; unmatched junction bases: 13.